The 23 T cell receptor beta chains in this list originate from one sample, sequenced in a study of identical twins. TCRdb processed the 5' RACE reads anew with MiXCR; each CDR3 protein has one entry. This sample carries hundreds of thousands of distinct CDR3 sequences, around an eighth of them seen once, and the ten largest clones take around 1.5%. This same sample was also part of a study on yellow fever vaccine responses in identical twins.

The specimen sequenced was PBMCs. The receptors were gathered from a woman aged 18 to 35 in good health.

This clonotype was counted only a few times. This chain joins TRBV5-1 and TRBJ2-5, with D perhaps matching TRBD1 (5 bases). V lost 4 bases, J lost 0 bases, and 7 bases lay in between. Germline loops: CDR1 SGHRS, CDR2 YFSETQ. This CDR3 contains 13 residues. The CDR3 DNA sequence: TGCGCCAGCAGCGGCAGGGACCAAGAGACCCAGTACTTC. This sequence encodes CASSGRDQETQYF.

This clonotype was observed a handful of times. The chain is built from TRBV14 and TRBJ2-7; D uncertain. This CDR3 has 13 amino acids. Germline CDR1 reads SGHDN; CDR2 reads FVKESK. Trimming removed 6 bases from V and 3 bases from J, with 12 bases in between. The CDR3 sequence: CASRPSSSYEQYF. The CDR3 DNA reads TGTGCCAGCAGACCCAGCTCGAGCTACGAGCAGTACTTC.

The genes are TRBV10-2 and TRBJ2-1; no definite D call. Germline CDR1 is WSHSY and CDR2 is SAAADI. The CDR3 is 12 residues long. The V gene lost 2 bases and the J gene lost 6 bases, with 5 bases spanning the gap. In nucleotides, the CDR3 is TGCGCCAGCAGTGAGGGCGCCAATGAGCAGTTCTTC. Its protein product is CASSEGANEQFF.

This clonotype was found a few times. The chain links TRBV24-1 to TRBJ2-3, with 7 positions matching TRBD2. V lost 1 base, J lost 2 bases, and 5 bases stayed unmatched. This CDR3 has 16 amino acids. The germline V gene has CDR1 KGHDR and CDR2 SFDVKD. CDR3 in amino acids: CATSDFGRGITDTQYF. Written as DNA, the CDR3 is TGTGCCACCAGTGATTTTGGGCGGGGGATCACAGATACGCAGTATTTT.

The sample holds many counts of this clonotype. The chain uses TRBV12-3 or TRBV12-4 and TRBJ2-3, with D possibly being TRBD1 (6 bases). The V end was cut by 6 bases, the J end by 0 bases, with 13 bases between. This CDR3 is built from 15 residues. The CDR3 region has the DNA TGTGCCAGCAGCCGCCCGGGACAAAGCACAGATACGCAGTATTTT. This encodes CASSRPGQSTDTQYF.

The chain recombines TRBV18 with TRBJ2-4, with D possibly TRBD1 on 6 matching bases. Trimming pared 4 bases from V and 1 base from J, leaving 11 bases between. This CDR3 contains 15 residues. Germline CDR1 KGHSH, CDR2 LQKENI. CDR3 region: CASSQGETAKNIQYF. The CDR3 DNA is TGTGCCAGCTCACAGGGGGAGACGGCCAAAAACATTCAGTACTTC.

The V and J genes are TRBV5-8 and TRBJ1-2, with 8 bases matching TRBD1. Germline values: CDR1 SGHTS, CDR2 YDEGEE. The CDR3 has 15 amino acids. V shed 6 bases, J shed 4 bases, and the junction held 11 bases outside the gene matches. Written as DNA, the CDR3 is TGTGCCAGCAACGTAGGACAGGGCCAACTCTATGGCTACACCTTC. Translated: CASNVGQGQLYGYTF.

V gene TRBV28 combines with J gene TRBJ2-2; maybe TRBD2 (6 bases). This CDR3 has 13 amino acids. Trimming removed 6 bases from V and 9 bases from J, with 14 bases in between. Germline CDR1 MDHEN, CDR2 SYDVKM. CDR3 in DNA: TGTGCCAGCAGCTTCGGGAGCTACCGGGAGCTGTTTTTT. It yields the protein CASSFGSYRELFF.

A few counts support this clonotype. The chain joins TRBV28 to TRBJ2-4, with 8 bases that match TRBD2. Losses at the gene ends were 7 bases for V and 0 bases for J; bases not matched to a gene: 8. Per germline, CDR1 MDHEN and CDR2 SYDVKM. The CDR3 is made up of 16 amino acids. This CDR3 is CASNPTGTRAKNIQYF. CDR3 nucleotides: TGTGCCAGCAACCCGACCGGGACTAGAGCCAAAAACATTCAGTACTTC.

CDR3 region: CASSLARTSGIMGEQFF. CDR3 bases: TGTGCCAGCAGCTTAGCTCGGACTAGCGGGATAATGGGTGAGCAGTTCTTC. The chain carries TRBV11-2 and TRBJ2-1; 12 bases agree with TRBD2. CDR1 and CDR2 (germline): SGHAT, FQNNGV. This CDR3 has 17 amino acids. V dropped 1 base and J dropped 9; count of bases not matched to a gene: 10.

The V and J genes are TRBV7-9 and TRBJ1-4; D call uncertain. CDR1 SEHNR and CDR2 FQNEAQ come from the germline V gene (reference sequence). The CDR3 loop spans 12 amino acids. Trimming shortened V by 3 bases and J by 7 bases, and 6 bases separated the two germline ends. In nucleotides, the CDR3 is TGTGCCAGCAGCTTCCCAACTGAAAAACTGTTTTTT. It codes for CASSFPTEKLFF.

V gene TRBV10-3 combines with J gene TRBJ1-1; weak D call: TRBD1 (6 bases). This CDR3 has 14 amino acids. Trimming shortened V by 2 bases and J by 1 base, and 8 bases separated the two germline ends. Germline V gene lookup returns CDR1 ENHRY and CDR2 SYGVKD. The CDR3 nucleotides read TGTGCCATCAGTGAGAGGGGGGAGAACACTGAAGCTTTCTTT. The encoded protein is CAISERGENTEAFF.

The chain couples TRBV11-1 to TRBJ2-2, with TRBD1 matching 8 bases. The CDR3 covers 17 residues. CDR1 and CDR2 from the germline V gene are SGHAT and FQDESV (reference sequence). Losses at the gene ends were 7 bases for V and 5 bases for J; bases not matched to a gene: 15. The CDR3 loop is CASKPTIRGLGTGELFF. The CDR3 nucleotides read TGTGCCAGCAAGCCAACCATCAGGGGGCTAGGTACCGGGGAGCTGTTTTTT.

The table lists this clonotype with a few counts. The CDR3: CASSWTSADEQFF. The DNA for the CDR3 is TGTGCCAGCAGCTGGACTAGCGCAGATGAGCAGTTCTTC. The chain carries TRBV9 and TRBJ2-1; 9 positions agree with TRBD2. Trimming took 4 bases from V and 8 from J; bases not matched to a gene: 4. The CDR3 contains 13 residues. CDR1 SGDLS and CDR2 YYNGEE come from the germline V gene.

The rearrangement links TRBV6-1 to TRBJ2-3; D might be TRBD2 (7 bases). The CDR3 runs to 15 residues. From germline, CDR1 is MNHNS and CDR2 SASEGT. Here the CDR3 reads CATGVRGLRTDTQYF. Here the CDR3 DNA reads TGTGCGACCGGGGTGCGGGGGCTTAGGACAGATACGCAGTATTTT.

This clonotype has at least ten counts. The J gene is TRBJ2-7, the V gene TRBV7-9; TRBD1 matches 11 bases. CDR1 is SEHNR and CDR2 is FQNEAQ in the germline V gene (reference sequence). There are 15 residues in the CDR3. V lost 5 bases, J lost 0 bases, and 3 bases stayed unmatched. The CDR3 DNA sequence: TGTGCCAGCAGCATCGGGACAGGGGGCTCCTACGAGCAGTACTTC. It encodes CASSIGTGGSYEQYF.

This clonotype was seen many times. V usage is TRBV10-3 and J usage is TRBJ2-7; the D gene is possibly TRBD1 (6 bases). V shed 7 bases and J shed 5 bases, with 15 bases lying between them. The length of the CDR3 is 13 residues. From germline, CDR1 is ENHRY and CDR2 SYGVKD. CDR3 in amino acids: CAIMGAYEHEQYF. The CDR3 DNA follows: TGTGCCATCATGGGGGCGTATGAGCACGAGCAGTACTTC.

The chain couples TRBV2 to TRBJ2-1; possibly TRBD1 for D (6 bases). The CDR3 sequence is 17 residues long. Per germline, CDR1 SNHLY and CDR2 FYNNEI. V gave up 6 bases and J gave up 3 bases, with 21 bases separating them. The CDR3 loop is CASRERADSQNYNEQFF. The CDR3 nucleotides are TGTGCCAGCAGAGAAAGGGCGGACAGTCAGAACTACAATGAGCAGTTCTTC. The variable domain in full, completed from reference TRBV2 and TRBJ2-1, reads EPEVTQTPSHQVTQMGQEVILRCVPISNHLYFYWYRQILGQKVEFLVSFYNNEISEKSEIFDDQFSVERPDGSNFTLKIRSTKLEDSAMYFCASRERADSQNYNEQFFGPGTRLTVL.

At least ten counts were recorded for this clonotype. V gene TRBV20-1 combines with J gene TRBJ2-7, with D perhaps TRBD1 or TRBD2 (5 bases each). Trimming stripped 3 bases from V and 3 bases from J, with 18 bases between. This CDR3 contains 15 residues. Looked up from germline, CDR1 is DFQATT and CDR2 is SNEGSKA (reference sequence). In DNA form, the CDR3 reads TGCAGTGCTAGCGCCGAGGGACGTCGGAACTACGAGCAGTACGTC. Its protein is CSASAEGRRNYEQYV.

This clonotype was seen repeatedly, ten times or more. This chain links TRBV29-1 with TRBJ2-1; 10 positions match TRBD1. Trimming at V came to 4 bases and at J to 4 bases, leaving 13 bases not matched to a gene. The CDR3 totals 17 residues. Germline CDR1 and CDR2: SQVTM and ANQGSEA. In nucleotides, the CDR3 is TGCAGCGTTGGAAACGGTCTCGGGACAGGGGAATACAATGAGCAGTTCTTC. Amino acids: CSVGNGLGTGEYNEQFF.

The chain carries TRBV9 and TRBJ2-3, with 9 bases that match TRBD2. Germline CDR1 SGDLS, CDR2 YYNGEE. V was clipped by 2 bases and J by 3 bases; unmatched bases: 7. This CDR3 is 16 amino acids long. The CDR3 bases are TGTGCCAGCAGCGTTAGTGGTAGCGGGAGAACAGATACGCAGTATTTT. Translation: CASSVSGSGRTDTQYF.

The rearrangement uses TRBV20-1 and TRBJ2-1, with 10 bases fitting TRBD2. Unmatched junction bases numbered 7, after V lost 4 bases and J lost 4 bases. CDR1 and CDR2 (germline): DFQATT, SNEGSKA (reference sequence). This CDR3 comprises 15 residues. CDR3 protein: CSATTGTSAYNEQFF. CDR3 in DNA: TGCAGTGCTACGACCGGGACTAGCGCTTACAATGAGCAGTTCTTC.

This clonotype was detected only a few times. A read error may account for a junction end that differs from germline. The V and J genes are TRBV20-1 and TRBJ2-2; 9 bases map to TRBD2. This CDR3 is built from 16 residues. Per the germline V gene, CDR1 is DFQATT and CDR2 is SNEGSKA (reference sequence). CDR3 sequence reads: CSARVAGAKNTGELFF. The CDR3 coding sequence is TGCAGTGCCAGAGTAGCGGGGGCGAAAAACACCGGGGAGCTGTTTTTT.